Listed below are T cell receptor beta chains from one sample, sequenced in a study of pediatric ulcerative colitis. Profiled with immunoSEQ multiplex PCR; TCRdb holds only in-frame clones, not every one. The table has approximately 40,000 clones, 60% to 75% seen once. The sequencing input was gut tissue. These receptor sequences come from a boy younger than 18 with moderate ulcerative colitis. CDR3s include the opening cysteine and the closing phenylalanine or tryptophan. A D gene is named only where the DNA matches it firmly. The size field is filled for only some rows; it gives once, few, many or a size class.

D,J,V,size,CDR3,DNA
NA,TRBJ1-2,TRBV5-6,NA,CASSQHGGYTF,TGTGCCAGCAGTCAGCATGGTGGCTACACCTTC
NA,TRBJ1-1,TRBV6-6,NA,CASHGGTTEAFF,TGTGCCAGCCATGGTGGAACCACTGAAGCTTTCTTT
TRBD1,TRBJ2-7,TRBV7-6,NA,CASSFGTGAREQYF,TGTGCCAGCAGCTTTGGGACAGGGGCTCGGGAGCAGTACTTC
NA,TRBJ2-4,TRBV4-2,medium-sized,CASSQESSSGGRAPLERDIQYF,TGTGCCAGCAGCCAAGAGAGCTCAAGTGGGGGCAGGGCACCTTTGGAGAGAGACATTCAGTACTTC
NA,TRBJ2-7,TRBV19,NA,CASSISPFGGLYEQYF,TGTGCCAGTAGTATTTCCCCGTTCGGGGGGCTCTACGAGCAGTACTTC
NA,TRBJ1-2,TRBV28,few,CASSLRGYRGGYTF,TGTGCCAGCAGTTTAAGGGGGTATAGGGGTGGCTACACCTTC
NA,TRBJ2-1,TRBV11-2,NA,CASSLEGPVEQFF,TGTGCCAGCAGCTTAGAGGGGCCCGTTGAGCAGTTCTTC
NA,TRBJ1-6,TRBV19,NA,CARSVTEPESSYNSPLHF,TGTGCCAGGAGCGTCACAGAGCCTGAGAGCTCCTATAATTCACCCCTCCACTTT
NA,TRBJ1-2,TRBV11-2,NA,CASSRGPKLANYGYTF,TGTGCCAGCAGCCGGGGGCCAAAACTAGCTAACTATGGCTACACCTTC
TRBD1,TRBJ1-2,TRBV28,NA,CASSPLGQGGRLDGYTF,TGTGCCAGCAGTCCCCTCGGACAGGGGGGTCGACTTGATGGCTACACCTTC
TRBD1,TRBJ2-6,TRBV4-3,few,CASSQDKPGGSGANVLTF,TGCGCCAGCAGCCAAGATAAGCCAGGGGGCTCTGGGGCCAACGTCCTGACTTTC
TRBD1,TRBJ2-1,TRBV6-1,few,CASSANRGDEQFF,TGTGCCAGCAGTGCAAACAGGGGCGATGAGCAGTTCTTC
TRBD2,TRBJ2-5,TRBV10-2,few,CASSPLAGGKTQYF,TGCGCCAGCAGCCCGCTAGCGGGGGGGAAGACCCAGTACTTC
NA,TRBJ1-5,TRBV4-2,NA,CASSQVSLGLGSNQPQHF,TGTGCCAGCAGCCAAGTTAGCTTAGGGCTGGGTAGCAATCAGCCCCAGCATTTT
NA,TRBJ2-6,TRBV5-1,NA,CASSAPGANVLTF,TGCGCCAGCAGCGCACCTGGGGCCAACGTCCTGACTTTC
TRBD2,TRBJ2-7,TRBV5-1,once,CASSLWLAGDEQYF,TGCGCCAGCAGCTTGTGGCTAGCGGGAGACGAGCAGTACTTC
NA,TRBJ1-6,TRBV2,NA,CASSDRGSSYNSPLHF,TGTGCCAGCAGTGATCGCGGGAGCTCCTATAATTCACCCCTCCACTTT
TRBD2,TRBJ2-1,TRBV5-1,NA,CASSYGLAGAGEQFF,TGCGCCAGCAGCTACGGACTAGCGGGAGCAGGCGAGCAGTTCTTC
NA,TRBJ2-5,TRBV9,NA,CASSAGGQGGLAEETQYF,TGTGCCAGCAGCGCTGGGGGACAGGGGGGACTAGCGGAAGAGACCCAGTACTTC
TRBD1,TRBJ1-3,TRBV5-8,few,CASSWTGSGNTIYF,TGTGCCAGCAGCTGGACAGGGTCTGGAAACACCATATATTTT
NA,TRBJ1-4,TRBV7-9,NA,CASSPGYNEKLFF,TGTGCCAGCAGCCCAGGATATAATGAAAAACTGTTTTTT
NA,TRBJ2-4,TRBV18,NA,CASSPGSGRNIQYF,TGTGCCAGCTCACCGGGCTCCGGGAGAAACATTCAGTACTTC
NA,TRBJ2-7,TRBV7-2,NA,CASSSSQWGEQYF,TGTGCCAGCAGCTCCTCCCAATGGGGGGAGCAGTACTTC
NA,TRBJ2-3,TRBV5-1,NA,CASSFAGASTDTQYF,TGCGCCAGCAGCTTTGCGGGGGCGAGCACAGATACGCAGTATTTT
NA,TRBJ2-6,TRBV6-5,NA,CASSFTGSSGANVLTF,TGTGCCAGCAGTTTTACCGGGAGTTCAGGGGCCAACGTCCTGACTTTC
NA,TRBJ2-7,TRBV5-6,NA,CASTRGPPYEQYF,TGTGCCAGCACCCGAGGGCCGCCCTACGAGCAGTACTTC
TRBD2,TRBJ2-7,TRBV4-1,NA,CASSRTSGTTYEQYF,TGCGCCAGCAGCCGGACTAGCGGGACCACCTACGAGCAGTACTTC
TRBD2,TRBJ2-7,TRBV4-2,NA,CASSRTPAGGREQYF,TGTGCCAGCAGCCGTACCCCAGCGGGGGGGCGAGAGCAGTACTTC
NA,TRBJ2-7,TRBV2,few,CARQTVGSYEQYF,TGTGCCAGACAGACAGTCGGGTCCTACGAGCAGTACTTC
NA,TRBJ1-2,TRBV20-1,NA,CSARHGSGYTF,TGCAGTGCTAGGCACGGATCTGGCTACACCTTC
TRBD1,TRBJ1-4,TRBV6-5,NA,CASSYRGTSLNEKLFF,TGTGCCAGCAGCTACAGGGGCACCAGCCTAAATGAAAAACTGTTTTTT
NA,TRBJ2-7,TRBV21-1,NA,CASSKGGDGSYEQYF,TGTGCCAGCAGCAAAGGGGGGGACGGATCCTACGAGCAGTACTTC
NA,TRBJ1-1,TRBV18,NA,CASSHDRTNTEAFF,TGTGCCAGCTCCCACGACAGGACGAACACTGAAGCTTTCTTT
TRBD1,TRBJ1-5,TRBV7-2,NA,CASSLRRTGPDQPQHF,TGTGCCAGCAGCTTACGTCGGACAGGGCCGGATCAGCCCCAGCATTTT
NA,TRBJ1-1,TRBV7-9,NA,CASSLRNTMNTEAFF,TGTGCCAGCAGCTTACGCAACACAATGAACACTGAAGCTTTCTTT
NA,TRBJ1-4,TRBV7-9,NA,CASSLATNEKLFF,TGTGCCAGCAGCTTAGCAACTAATGAAAAACTGTTTTTT
TRBD2,TRBJ2-7,TRBV6-1,NA,CASSSLAAAYEQYF,TGTGCCAGCAGTTCACTAGCGGCCGCCTACGAGCAGTACTTC
NA,TRBJ1-2,TRBV7-6,NA,CASSLGLGGAYGYTF,TGTGCCAGCAGCTTAGGGCTTGGGGGTGCCTATGGCTACACCTTC
TRBD1,TRBJ1-2,TRBV6-5,NA,CASTRDSTNYGYTF,TGTGCCAGCACCCGGGACAGCACTAACTATGGCTACACCTTC
NA,TRBJ1-2,TRBV2,NA,CASREPANYGYTF,TGTGCCAGCAGGGAGCCAGCTAACTATGGCTACACCTTC
NA,TRBJ1-6,TRBV7-3,NA,CAKISFPYNSPLHF,TGTGCCAAGATTAGTTTCCCCTATAATTCACCCCTCCACTTT
NA,TRBJ1-4,TRBV18,NA,CASSPDAESEKLFF,TGTGCCAGCTCACCAGACGCAGAGTCTGAAAAACTGTTTTTT
NA,TRBJ1-1,TRBV19,NA,CASSINLNTEAFF,TGTGCCAGTAGTATCAACCTGAACACTGAAGCTTTCTTT
TRBD1,TRBJ1-1,TRBV11-3,NA,CASSKGAGGNTEAFF,TGTGCCAGCTCTAAAGGGGCAGGGGGAAACACTGAAGCTTTCTTT
TRBD1,TRBJ1-1,TRBV30,NA,CAGSGTVNTEAFF,TGTGCCGGATCCGGGACAGTGAACACTGAAGCTTTCTTT
NA,TRBJ2-5,TRBV18,once,CASSTLRGGEETQYF,TGTGCCAGCTCTACCTTACGGGGCGGGGAAGAGACCCAGTACTTC
NA,TRBJ2-5,TRBV14,once,CASSQGPTAWETQYF,TGTGCCAGCAGCCAAGGCCCCACTGCTTGGGAGACCCAGTACTTC
NA,TRBJ2-1,TRBV5-1,few,CASSLGSQNNEQFF,TGCGCCAGCAGCTTGGGTTCCCAGAACAATGAGCAGTTCTTC
TRBD1,TRBJ2-3,TRBV6-1,NA,CASKDRGITDTQYF,TGTGCCAGCAAGGACAGGGGAATCACAGATACGCAGTATTTT
TRBD1,TRBJ2-1,TRBV29-1,NA,CSVPPPGTVYNEQFF,TGCAGCGTCCCACCCCCCGGGACAGTATACAATGAGCAGTTCTTC
TRBD2,TRBJ2-7,TRBV28,NA,CASSAAGPIHEQYF,TGTGCCAGCAGCGCAGCGGGACCAATCCACGAGCAGTACTTC
TRBD1,TRBJ1-1,TRBV11-2,few,CASSSGTGGNTEAFF,TGTGCCAGCAGCTCGGGGACAGGGGGGAACACTGAAGCTTTCTTT
NA,TRBJ2-5,TRBV28,NA,CASSFQWETQYF,TGTGCCAGCAGTTTTCAGTGGGAGACCCAGTACTTC
TRBD1,TRBJ2-3,TRBV15,NA,CATSREYGQGGTDTQYF,TGTGCCACCAGCAGAGAATACGGACAGGGGGGCACAGATACGCAGTATTTT
NA,TRBJ1-3,TRBV7-6,NA,CASSLGASGNTIYF,TGTGCCAGCAGCTTAGGTGCCTCTGGAAACACCATATATTTT
TRBD1,TRBJ2-1,TRBV5-1,once,CASSDRGDEQFF,TGCGCCAGCAGCGACAGGGGTGATGAGCAGTTCTTC
NA,TRBJ2-3,TRBV5-1,NA,CASSLDSTDTQYF,TGCGCCAGCAGCTTGGACAGCACAGATACGCAGTATTTT
TRBD2,TRBJ2-1,TRBV11-3,NA,CASSLYSGGNEQFF,TGTGCCAGCAGCTTATATAGCGGGGGCAATGAGCAGTTCTTC
TRBD1,TRBJ2-7,TRBV5-5,NA,CASSLAQDRGEQYF,TGTGCCAGCAGCTTGGCCCAGGACAGGGGCGAGCAGTACTTC